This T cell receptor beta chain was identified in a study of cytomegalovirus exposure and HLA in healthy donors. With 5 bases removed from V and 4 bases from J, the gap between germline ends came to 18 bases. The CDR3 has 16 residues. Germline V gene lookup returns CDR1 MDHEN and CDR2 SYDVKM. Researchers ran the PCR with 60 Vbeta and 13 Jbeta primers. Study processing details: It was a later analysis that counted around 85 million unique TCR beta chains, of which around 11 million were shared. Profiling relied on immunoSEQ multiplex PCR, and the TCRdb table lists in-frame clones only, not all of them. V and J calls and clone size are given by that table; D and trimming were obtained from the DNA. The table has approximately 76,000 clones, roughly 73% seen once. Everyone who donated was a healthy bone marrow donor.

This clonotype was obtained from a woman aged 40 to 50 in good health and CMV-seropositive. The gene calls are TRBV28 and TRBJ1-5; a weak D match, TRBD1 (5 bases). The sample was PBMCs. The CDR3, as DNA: TGTGCCAGCAGTCCCCCGGGGGGGTGGAGGAATCAGCCCCAGCATTTT. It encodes CASSPPGGWRNQPQHF.